A selection of T cell receptor beta chains follows, all from one sample in a study of chemoradiotherapy in HPV16-positive cancers. Sequencing used immunoSEQ multiplex PCR; TCRdb keeps in-frame clones, though not all of them. Altogether 20,000 or so clones are present, 85% to 90% being singletons, with the ten largest covering 4.5% to 7%. Sequencing was performed on blood, taken from a patient who underwent chemoradiotherapy. These TCRs come from a human donor with HPV-associated anogenital cancer. CDR3s include the opening cysteine and the closing phenylalanine or tryptophan. A D gene is named only where the DNA matches it firmly. Clone size is not always given. Where it is, it says once, few, many or a class for expanded clones.

v_gene,j_gene,d_gene,abundance,CDR3aa,CDR3nt
TRBV2,TRBJ2-7,.,.,CASSVGRGPTYEQYF,TGTGCCAGCAGTGTGGGCAGGGGCCCAACCTACGAGCAGTACTTC
TRBV7-9,TRBJ2-5,TRBD2,.,CASSSTSGEQETQYF,TGTGCCAGCAGCTCGACTAGCGGGGAACAAGAGACCCAGTACTTC
TRBV15,TRBJ1-2,TRBD1,.,CATSSDFAGGAGGYTF,TGTGCCACCAGCAGTGATTTCGCAGGGGGCGCTGGGGGCTACACCTTC
TRBV11-2,TRBJ1-6,.,.,CASSLDTGFHSPLHF,TGTGCCAGCAGCTTAGATACGGGTTTCCATTCACCCCTCCACTTT
TRBV6-5,TRBJ2-3,.,once,CASRGADTQYF,TGTGCCAGCAGGGGGGCAGATACGCAGTATTTT
TRBV5-4,TRBJ2-1,.,.,CASSLEQTGREQFF,TGTGCCAGCAGCTTGGAACAGACAGGCCGAGAGCAGTTCTTC
TRBV6-1,TRBJ1-3,.,.,CASRQGGNTIYF,TGTGCCAGCCGCCAGGGTGGAAACACCATATATTTT
TRBV2,TRBJ2-3,TRBD1,.,CASGTPGGETDTQYF,TGTGCCAGCGGAACCCCAGGGGGCGAAACAGATACGCAGTATTTT
TRBV6-1,TRBJ2-5,TRBD1,once,CASSEWRTGSETQYF,TGTGCCAGCAGTGAATGGCGGACAGGGTCGGAGACCCAGTACTTC
TRBV6-5,TRBJ2-7,.,.,CASSYPGSGDYEQYF,TGTGCCAGCAGTTACCCGGGGTCAGGGGACTACGAGCAGTACTTC
TRBV5-1,TRBJ1-1,TRBD1,.,CASSPGTANTEAFF,TGCGCCAGCAGCCCGGGGACAGCGAACACTGAAGCTTTCTTT
TRBV5-8,TRBJ1-5,.,.,CASSAVGGGVKFNQPQHF,TGTGCCAGCAGCGCAGTGGGGGGGGGTGTGAAATTCAATCAGCCCCAGCATTTT
TRBV5-5,TRBJ1-6,TRBD1,.,CASSLVQGAGSPLHF,TGTGCCAGCAGCTTGGTACAGGGGGCCGGTTCACCCCTCCACTTT
TRBV6-1,TRBJ2-5,TRBD2,.,CASSEAIAGGKETQYF,TGTGCCAGCAGTGAAGCGATAGCGGGGGGTAAAGAGACCCAGTACTTC
TRBV9,TRBJ2-1,.,.,CASSERTETYNEQFF,TGTGCCAGCAGCGAACGGACGGAGACGTACAATGAGCAGTTCTTC
TRBV11-2,TRBJ2-1,.,.,CASSLDRAHEQFF,TGTGCCAGCAGCTTAGATCGGGCTCATGAGCAGTTCTTC
TRBV7-6,TRBJ1-2,.,.,CASSLEDRWLNYGYTF,TGTGCCAGCAGCTTAGAGGACCGATGGTTAAACTATGGCTACACCTTC
TRBV6-1,TRBJ1-2,.,.,CASSEKFGALNYGYTF,TGTGCCAGCAGTGAAAAGTTCGGGGCCCTTAACTATGGCTACACCTTC
TRBV6-5,TRBJ1-5,.,.,CASRNPDSNQPQHF,TGTGCCAGCAGAAACCCCGACAGCAATCAGCCCCAGCATTTT
TRBV7-2,TRBJ2-5,.,.,CASSFNPETQYF,TGTGCCAGCAGCTTTAACCCAGAGACCCAGTACTTC
TRBV2,TRBJ1-2,TRBD1,.,CASTQAQGADGYTF,TGTGCCAGCACCCAAGCCCAGGGGGCAGATGGCTACACCTTC
TRBV7-2,TRBJ2-2,.,.,CASSLGLGRGRNTGELFF,TGTGCCAGCAGCTTAGGGTTAGGCAGAGGACGGAACACCGGGGAGCTGTTTTTT
TRBV7-3,TRBJ1-1,.,few,CASSLTTAQNTEAFF,TGTGCCAGCAGCTTAACGACAGCCCAAAACACTGAAGCTTTCTTT
TRBV19,TRBJ1-1,TRBD1,.,CASNSGTGRPQNTEAFF,TGTGCCAGTAATTCCGGGACAGGGCGGCCCCAGAACACTGAAGCTTTCTTT
TRBV9,TRBJ2-3,TRBD2,.,CASSGLAYRTDTQYF,TGTGCCAGCAGCGGACTAGCGTATAGAACAGATACGCAGTATTTT
TRBV5-1,TRBJ2-1,TRBD2,.,CASSLGASGGYNEQFF,TGCGCCAGCAGCTTGGGAGCTAGCGGGGGGTACAATGAGCAGTTCTTC
TRBV18,TRBJ2-6,.,.,CASSSSGANVLTF,TGTGCCAGCTCGTCCTCTGGGGCCAACGTCCTGACTTTC
TRBV5-8,TRBJ2-5,.,.,CASSPSLTLKETQYF,TGTGCCAGCAGCCCCTCACTGACGCTAAAAGAGACCCAGTACTTC
TRBV27,TRBJ2-2,.,.,CASTALRGTGELFF,TGTGCCAGCACCGCTTTGAGGGGAACCGGGGAGCTGTTTTTT
TRBV7-2,TRBJ1-4,TRBD1,few,CASSASGQGNEKLFF,TGTGCCAGCAGTGCCTCGGGACAGGGTAATGAAAAACTGTTTTTT
TRBV11-2,TRBJ1-3,.,once,CASRSNGNTIYF,TGTGCCAGCAGGTCCAATGGAAACACCATATATTTT
TRBV5-1,TRBJ1-1,.,.,CASSLSRQGSSEAFF,TGCGCCAGCAGCTTATCACGTCAGGGTAGTTCCGAAGCTTTCTTT
TRBV2,TRBJ2-3,.,.,CASSEYTRVTDTQYF,TGTGCCAGCAGTGAATATACTAGAGTCACAGATACGCAGTATTTT
TRBV5-8,TRBJ2-6,TRBD1,.,CASSAAGGSGANVLTF,TGTGCCAGCAGCGCTGCAGGGGGCTCTGGGGCCAACGTCCTGACTTTC
TRBV2,TRBJ1-5,.,.,CASSDEGVPQPQHF,TGTGCCAGCAGTGATGAGGGGGTTCCGCAGCCCCAGCATTTT
TRBV9,TRBJ1-3,.,.,CASSVGLETALGNTIYF,TGTGCCAGCAGCGTAGGATTAGAGACAGCACTAGGAAACACCATATATTTT
TRBV5-1,TRBJ1-5,TRBD1,.,CASSLGDREDNQPQHF,TGCGCCAGCAGCTTGGGGGACAGGGAGGACAATCAGCCCCAGCATTTT
TRBV5-1,TRBJ1-1,TRBD1,.,CASSLAGQVNMNTEAFF,TGCGCCAGCAGCTTGGCAGGACAGGTTAACATGAACACTGAAGCTTTCTTT
TRBV19,TRBJ2-3,.,.,CASSLQTRITDTQYF,TGTGCCAGTAGTCTACAGACTAGGATCACAGATACGCAGTATTTT
TRBV10-3,TRBJ1-1,.,.,CAISDLIRGADMNTEAFF,TGTGCCATCAGTGATCTTATTAGGGGGGCTGATATGAACACTGAAGCTTTCTTT
TRBV13,TRBJ2-2,TRBD2,.,CASSPGGTSGGVRTGELFF,TGTGCCAGCAGCCCCGGCGGGACTAGCGGGGGGGTTCGCACCGGGGAGCTGTTTTTT
TRBV20-1,TRBJ2-5,TRBD1,.,CSATGTGNQYF,TGCAGTGCTACCGGGACAGGGAACCAGTACTTC
TRBV7-2,TRBJ1-2,.,.,CASSNYDSGSGYTF,TGTGCCAGCAGTAACTATGATTCAGGGTCTGGCTACACCTTC
TRBV15,TRBJ1-3,.,.,CATATDRYSGNTIYF,TGTGCCACCGCGACGGACAGATACTCTGGAAACACCATATATTTT
TRBV7-8,TRBJ1-6,TRBD1,.,CASSLGQTGYNSPLHF,TGTGCCAGCAGCCTGGGACAGACAGGTTATAATTCACCCCTCCACTTT
TRBV5-1,TRBJ1-3,TRBD1,.,CASSLDGQGGGNTIYF,TGCGCCAGCAGCTTGGATGGACAGGGGGGAGGAAACACCATATATTTT
TRBV29-1,TRBJ2-5,.,.,CSVSGETGRVEETQYF,TGCAGCGTCTCCGGGGAGACGGGCAGGGTTGAAGAGACCCAGTACTTC
TRBV18,TRBJ1-1,.,.,CASSVQGNTEAFF,TGTGCCAGCTCAGTACAGGGTAACACTGAAGCTTTCTTT
TRBV10-3,TRBJ2-2,TRBD2,.,CAISSGTSGGPITGELFF,TGTGCCATCAGTTCCGGGACTAGCGGGGGGCCCATCACCGGGGAGCTGTTTTTT
TRBV6-4,TRBJ2-1,TRBD2,.,CASSDSKRGDSNEQFF,TGTGCCAGCAGTGACTCTAAGCGGGGAGATAGCAATGAGCAGTTCTTC
TRBV27,TRBJ2-1,.,.,CASSDAGTKIRTEQFF,TGTGCCAGCAGTGACGCCGGGACCAAGATTAGAACGGAGCAGTTCTTC
TRBV28,TRBJ2-1,.,.,CASSRSRLISSYNEQFF,TGTGCCAGCAGTCGCAGCCGACTAATTTCTTCTTACAATGAGCAGTTCTTC
TRBV6-1,TRBJ1-2,.,.,CASSGSRAVLYGYTF,TGTGCCAGCAGTGGGAGTAGGGCCGTGCTCTATGGCTACACCTTC